Below are 7 T cell receptor beta chains sequenced from a single sample in a study of T cells in localized non-small cell lung cancer. Clones were sequenced by immunoSEQ multiplex PCR, and TCRdb holds only the in-frame ones, with some missing. The table shows approximately 20,000 clones, with 75% to 95% occurring only once. The sequencing here drew on peripheral blood, taken before any cancer treatment. The receptors were gathered from an older male donor with stage I squamous cell lung carcinoma.

This rearrangement joins TRBV19 to TRBJ2-1; D may be TRBD2 (6 bases). The V and J ends lost 5 bases and 4 bases respectively, with 15 bases between them. The germline CDR1 and CDR2 sequences are LNHDA and SQIVND (reference sequence). The CDR3 has 15 amino acids. In nucleotides, the CDR3 is TGTGCCAGTAGTCGGGACTTCGACTTTTACAATGAGCAGTTCTTC. This encodes CASSRDFDFYNEQFF.

This rearrangement joins TRBV19 to TRBJ1-5; TRBD1 aligns across 7 bases. The V gene's germline CDR1 is LNHDA and CDR2 SQIVND (reference sequence). V trimming: 5 bases; J trimming: 4 bases; junction bases outside the gene matches: 8. The CDR3 consists of 15 residues. The CDR3 sequence is CASSGAGQTNQPQHF. Written as DNA, the CDR3 is TGTGCCAGTAGTGGGGCGGGACAGACTAATCAGCCCCAGCATTTT. The full variable domain, in which reference TRBV19 and TRBJ1-5 provide the parts outside the CDR3, is DGGITQSPKYLFRKEGQNVTLSCEQNLNHDAMYWYRQDPGQGLRLIYYSQIVNDFQKGDIAEGYSVSREKKESFPLTVTSAQKNPTAFYLCASSGAGQTNQPQHFGDGTRLSIL.

The chain couples TRBV28 to TRBJ2-3, with 12 bases fitting TRBD2. Germline CDR1 is MDHEN and CDR2 is SYDVKM. V shed 5 bases and J 2 bases; nucleotides not matched to a gene: 5. The CDR3 has 16 amino acids. The CDR3 loop is CASSALAGGFTDTQYF. CDR3 nucleotides: TGTGCCAGCAGTGCACTAGCGGGAGGATTCACAGATACGCAGTATTTT.

V gene TRBV19 combines with J gene TRBJ2-5; D is undetermined. Germline-derived CDR1 and CDR2 are LNHDA and SQIVND (reference sequence). This CDR3 has 12 residues. DNA for the CDR3: TGTTCCCTTATCCTGACTGAAGAGACCCAGTACTTC. Translation: CSLILTEETQYF.

This chain connects TRBV6-6 to TRBJ2-5; D is perhaps TRBD1 or TRBD2 (5 bases each). The germline V and J ends were trimmed by 2 bases and 0 bases, with 13 bases remaining between them. Germline V lookup: CDR1 MNHNY, CDR2 SVGAGI (reference sequence). The CDR3 runs 16 residues. CDR3 DNA: TGTGCCAGCAGTTACGGGGGAGTCGGTGACCAAGAGACCCAGTACTTC. It specifies CASSYGGVGDQETQYF.

The CDR3 sequence is CASSIDPGGDYGYTF. The CDR3 DNA reads as TGTGCCAGTAGTATAGATCCCGGGGGCGACTATGGCTACACCTTC. The gene calls are TRBV19 and TRBJ1-2; D might be TRBD1 (6 bases). In germline, CDR1 is LNHDA, CDR2 SQIVND (reference sequence). V dropped 0 bases and J dropped 3 bases, with 11 bases sitting between them. There are 15 residues in the CDR3.

By share, this clone ranks as medium-sized. CDR3 sequence (DNA): TGCGCCAGCAGCCGGGGCGAAACAGGGGAAGATGGCTACACCTTC. It is translated as CASSRGETGEDGYTF. The chain joins TRBV5-1 to TRBJ1-2, with 7 bases lining up with TRBD1. The CDR3 is made up of 15 amino acids. Germline CDR1 and CDR2: SGHRS and YFSETQ. After removal of 4 bases from V and 6 bases from J, the junction contained 12 bases not matched to a gene.